Listed here are 29 T cell receptor beta chains from one sample, sequenced in a study of blood T cell repertoires in COVID-19. The protocol was immunoSEQ multiplex PCR, while the TCRdb copy is restricted to in-frame clones and leaves out a portion. The repertoire consists of hundreds of thousands of clones, with 86% occurring once and the leading ten covering 7.1%. The sequencing input was peripheral blood. The receptors were gathered from a woman aged 55-70 years with COVID-19, enrolled during active disease.

This chain joins TRBV5-1 and TRBJ1-4; D not certain. Trimming pared 4 bases from V and 0 bases from J, leaving 7 bases between. The germline V gene encodes CDR1 SGHRS and CDR2 YFSETQ. This CDR3 has 14 residues. The CDR3 is CASSLDATNEKLFF. The CDR3 DNA is TGCGCCAGCAGCCTAGATGCAACTAATGAAAAACTGTTTTTT.

CDR3: CSASPSGGGLDTQYF. The CDR3 region has the DNA TGCAGTGCTAGTCCAAGCGGGGGAGGTCTAGATACGCAGTATTTT. The chain joins TRBV20-1 to TRBJ2-3, with 8 bases aligning to TRBD2. The CDR3 loop spans 15 amino acids. Trimming took 3 bases from V and 5 from J; bases not matched to a gene: 10. Per germline, CDR1 DFQATT and CDR2 SNEGSKA (reference sequence).

This clone has only a few counts. The V and J genes are TRBV10-3 and TRBJ1-2; a weak D match, TRBD1 (6 bases). This CDR3 region has 15 residues. CDR1 ENHRY and CDR2 SYGVKD come from the germline V gene. V lost 2 bases, J lost 6 bases, and 16 bases lay in between. The CDR3: CAISELAGEVHGYTF. Here the CDR3 DNA reads TGTGCCATCAGTGAGCTGGCAGGGGAAGTCCATGGCTACACCTTC.

V gene TRBV5-1 combines with J gene TRBJ2-5; D might be TRBD2 (5 bases). Germline V gives CDR1 SGHRS, CDR2 YFSETQ. The CDR3 loop spans 14 amino acids. Trimming stripped 3 bases from V and 4 bases from J, with 13 bases between. The CDR3 protein is CASSSGLYGETQYF. The DNA for the CDR3 is TGCGCCAGCAGCTCCGGACTGTACGGAGAGACCCAGTACTTC.

CDR3 sequence: CASSWGQGHLDTQYF. The CDR3 nucleotides are TGCGCCAGCAGCTGGGGACAGGGTCACCTAGATACGCAGTATTTT. The chain uses TRBV5-1 and TRBJ2-3; 9 nucleotides align to TRBD1. The CDR3 loop spans 15 amino acids. Germline V gives CDR1 SGHRS, CDR2 YFSETQ. The junction had 7 bases not matched to a gene; V was cut back by 3 bases and J by 5 bases.

CDR3 bases: TGTGCCAGCAGTCTACTAGCGGGGGGTGATGAGCAGTACTTC. Protein product: CASSLLAGGDEQYF. The chain has TRBV27 and TRBJ2-7, with 12 bases lining up with TRBD2. V gave up 5 bases and J gave up 7 bases; unmatched junction bases: 6. The V gene's germline CDR1 is MNHEY and CDR2 SMNVEV (reference sequence). The CDR3 loop spans 14 amino acids.

The chain uses TRBV5-1 and TRBJ2-5; 8 bases align to TRBD2. Trimming cost V 4 bases and J 0 bases; bases outside gene matches: 5. The CDR3 loop spans 15 amino acids. CDR1 and CDR2 from the germline V gene are SGHRS and YFSETQ. CDR3 region: CASSPTLADQETQYF. The CDR3, as DNA: TGCGCCAGCAGCCCGACACTAGCGGACCAAGAGACCCAGTACTTC.

The chain employs TRBV6-4 and TRBJ1-1, with TRBD1 matching 10 bases. The CDR3 loop spans 17 amino acids. The V segment lost 6 bases and the J segment 6 bases; nucleotides outside the gene matches: 16. Germline lookup yields CDR1 MRHNA and CDR2 SNTAGT. The CDR3 sequence is CASSPGTGEMGLAEAFF. CDR3 nucleotides: TGTGCCAGCAGCCCCGGGACAGGGGAGATGGGCTTGGCTGAAGCTTTCTTT.

This clone was seen more than once but under ten times. The chain is built from TRBV7-9 and TRBJ1-3; D is unclear. V was shortened by 2 bases and J by 5 bases, with 7 bases between the two germline ends. CDR1 SEHNR and CDR2 FQNEAQ come from the germline V gene (reference sequence). The CDR3 is 13 amino acids. The DNA of the CDR3 is TGTGCCAGCAGCTTAACCGGGAGAAACACCATATATTTT. Translating it yields CASSLTGRNTIYF.

This clone was seen a handful of times. The chain links TRBV5-1 to TRBJ2-1, with 9 nucleotides matching TRBD2. This CDR3 spans 18 amino acids. V trimming: 0 bases; J trimming: 4 bases; junction bases outside the gene matches: 11. Germline V gene sequence: CDR1 SGHRS, CDR2 YFSETQ. CDR3: CASSLASRGGPNYNEQFF. In DNA form, the CDR3 reads TGCGCCAGCAGCTTGGCCTCGCGGGGGGGCCCCAATTACAATGAGCAGTTCTTC.

This clone was counted a few times. V gene TRBV7-9 combines with J gene TRBJ1-6; D gene ambiguous. Per germline, CDR1 SEHNR and CDR2 FQNEAQ (reference sequence). Between the trimmed V and J ends, which lost 5 bases and 7 bases, there was a span of 6 bases. The CDR3 covers 12 residues. CDR3 protein: CASSRSNSPLHF. In DNA form, the CDR3 reads TGTGCCAGCAGCAGGAGCAATTCACCCCTCCACTTT.

The chain links TRBV5-5 to TRBJ1-4; the match to TRBD1 covers 9 bases. This CDR3 has 15 residues. Germline V gives CDR1 SGHKS, CDR2 YYEKEE (reference sequence). The V segment lost 2 bases and the J segment 8 bases; nucleotides outside the gene matches: 7. This chain's CDR3 is CASSLTGTGREKLFF. CDR3 nucleotides: TGTGCCAGCAGCTTAACCGGGACAGGGAGGGAAAAACTGTTTTTT.

This chain uses TRBV7-3 with TRBJ2-7; 10 bases map to TRBD1. Trimming cost V 3 bases and J 2 bases; bases outside gene matches: 4. Germline-derived CDR1 and CDR2 are SGHTA and FQGTGA. The CDR3 covers 15 residues. In DNA form, the CDR3 reads TGTGCCAGCAGCTTTTCCGGGACAGGGGCCTACGAGCAGTACTTC. This encodes CASSFSGTGAYEQYF.

This chain connects TRBV30 to TRBJ2-7; 8 positions agree with TRBD1. Germline V lookup: CDR1 GTSNPN, CDR2 SVGIG (reference sequence). There are 13 residues in the CDR3. V was pared by 4 bases and J by 4 bases, with 6 bases of the junction left unmatched. The CDR3 nucleotides read TGTGCCTGGACCGCAGGGGGCAGGTACGAGCAGTACTTC. Translated, it gives CAWTAGGRYEQYF.

The CDR3 sequence: CASSYWDRLEQYF. The CDR3 DNA is TGTGCCAGCAGTTACTGGGACAGACTCGAGCAGTACTTC. The rearrangement joins TRBV6-5 to TRBJ2-7; 7 positions match TRBD1. CDR1 MNHEY and CDR2 SVGAGI come from the germline V gene. Unmatched junction bases numbered 3, after V lost 1 base and J lost 6 bases. The CDR3 runs to 13 residues.

The chain combines TRBV7-2 with TRBJ2-3, with TRBD2 matching over 13 bases. The CDR3 has 17 amino acids. Germline lookup yields CDR1 SGHTA and CDR2 FQGNSA. V was clipped by 3 bases and J by 5 bases; unmatched bases: 8. CDR3 loop: CASSLYTSGGGLDTQYF. The CDR3 DNA sequence: TGTGCCAGCAGCTTGTATACTAGCGGGGGGGGATTAGATACGCAGTATTTT. Complete variable domain (other parts from reference TRBV7-2 and TRBJ2-3): GAGVSQSPSNKVTEKGKDVELRCDPISGHTALYWYRQSLGQGLEFLIYFQGNSAPDKSGLPSDRFSAERTGGSVSTLTIQRTQQEDSAVYLCASSLYTSGGGLDTQYFGPGTRLTVL.

The genes are TRBV3-1 (or the pseudogene TRBV3-2) and TRBJ2-7, with 11 bases aligning to TRBD1. The length of the CDR3 is 14 residues. The trim removed 4 bases at V and 5 bases at J, leaving 4 bases unmatched. The germline V gene has CDR1 LGHDT and CDR2 YNNKEL (reference sequence). In DNA, the CDR3 is TGTGCCAGCAGCCTCCGGACAGGGGGCAACGAGCAGTACTTC. It codes for CASSLRTGGNEQYF.

Regarding this clone: Within the sample, other DNA sequences also encode this same CDR3. The rearrangement links TRBV30 to TRBJ1-5; D unresolved. This CDR3 spans 16 amino acids. V lost 2 bases and J 6 bases, leaving 20 bases between the germline ends. The germline CDR1 and CDR2 sequences are GTSNPN and SVGIG (reference sequence). For the CDR3, the DNA is TGTGCCTGGAGTCCCCGTATAAGGTACGGGAGTCAGCCCCAGCATTTT. This sequence encodes CAWSPRIRYGSQPQHF.

The CDR3 nucleotides are TGCGCCAGCAGCTTCCAACAGGGCTCGGGGGAGCAGTTCTTC. Residues: CASSFQQGSGEQFF. The chain uses TRBV5-1 and TRBJ2-1; possible D gene TRBD1, 6 bases. CDR1 and CDR2 from the germline V gene are SGHRS and YFSETQ. The CDR3 is 14 residues long. Trimming pared 2 bases from V and 10 bases from J, leaving 16 bases between. Variable domain in full (rest from reference TRBV5-1 and TRBJ2-1): KAGVTQTPRYLIKTRGQQVTLSCSPISGHRSVSWYQQTPGQGLQFLFEYFSETQRNKGNFPGRFSGRQFSNSRSEMNVSTLELGDSALYLCASSFQQGSGEQFFGPGTRLTVL.

This chain uses TRBV5-1 with TRBJ2-7; TRBD2 agrees at 13 bases. This CDR3 comprises 14 residues. Germline V lookup: CDR1 SGHRS, CDR2 YFSETQ. V lost 1 base to trimming and J lost 7 bases; unmatched junction nucleotides: 2. The CDR3 spells CASSLTSGGVEQYF. The CDR3 DNA reads as TGCGCCAGCAGCTTGACTAGCGGGGGGGTGGAGCAGTACTTC.

The chain recombines TRBV7-3 with TRBJ2-5, with TRBD1 matching 10 bases. From germline, CDR1 is SGHTA and CDR2 FQGTGA. J was trimmed by 4 bases and V by 3 bases; bases with no gene match: 8. This CDR3 region has 16 residues. The CDR3, as DNA: TGTGCCAGCAGCTTTAGACAGGGGGCAGCTGGAGAGACCCAGTACTTC. Translating gives CASSFRQGAAGETQYF.

The chain joins TRBV6-5 to TRBJ1-5; the D gene is possibly TRBD1 (6 bases). The germline V gene has CDR1 MNHEY and CDR2 SVGAGI. This CDR3 is built from 14 residues. V was pared by 6 bases and J by 5 bases, with 14 bases between. In nucleotides, the CDR3 is TGTGCCAGCAGGTCGACAGGCGTCCATCAGCCCCAGCATTTT. Translating it yields CASRSTGVHQPQHF.

This chain joins TRBV2 and TRBJ1-1; TRBD1 might be the D (5 bases). Trimming left V 11 bases short and J 3 bases short, with 22 bases between. CDR3 length: 15 amino acids. Germline assignment: CDR1 SNHLY and CDR2 FYNNEI. The CDR3 DNA is TGTGCCTTTTCCCATAACCCCCGGGGGGACACTGAAGCTTTCTTT. It encodes CAFSHNPRGDTEAFF.

V is TRBV7-3 and J is TRBJ2-4; D uncertain. Germline CDR1 SGHTA, CDR2 FQGTGA. The germline V and J ends were trimmed by 4 bases and 9 bases, with 13 bases remaining between them. The CDR3 covers 13 residues. As DNA, the CDR3 is TGTGCCAGCAGCTCTTTCTCTGCTAGCATTCAGTACTTC. Translating gives CASSSFSASIQYF. The full variable domain, with the rest looked up from reference TRBV7-3 and TRBJ2-4, is GAGVSQTPSNKVTEKGKYVELRCDPISGHTALYWYRQSLGQGPEFLIYFQGTGAADDSGLPNDRFFAVRPEGSVSTLKIQRTERGDSAVYLCASSSFSASIQYFGAGTRLSVL.

The chain combines TRBV29-1 with TRBJ1-2; 10 positions match TRBD1. The germline CDR1 and CDR2 sequences are SQVTM and ANQGSEA. The CDR3 has 13 residues. After removal of 4 bases from V and 4 bases from J, the junction contained 3 bases not matched to a gene. CDR3: CSVVDRGSYGYTF. The CDR3 region has the DNA TGCAGCGTTGTGGACAGGGGGAGCTATGGCTACACCTTC.

J is TRBJ1-1 and V is TRBV4-2; 8 nucleotides match TRBD1. The CDR3 has 16 amino acids. CDR1 is LGHNA and CDR2 is YNFKEQ in the germline V gene. Trimming at V came to 4 bases and at J to 6 bases, leaving 13 bases not matched to a gene. The CDR3 DNA is TGTGCCAGCAGCCGAGGACAGGGCTACACGGTCGCTGAAGCTTTCTTT. As protein: CASSRGQGYTVAEAFF.

This clone was detected only once. The genes are TRBV3-1 (or the pseudogene TRBV3-2) and TRBJ1-5, with TRBD1 identical over 8 bases. The germline gives CDR1 LGHDT, CDR2 YNNKEL (reference sequence). There are 21 residues in the CDR3. J gave up 7 bases and V 5 bases, and 28 bases lay outside the gene matches. CDR3 amino acids: CASSTHVYLGQGFAGIQPQHF. As DNA, the CDR3 is TGTGCCAGCAGCACACATGTATACCTCGGACAGGGTTTTGCGGGCATCCAGCCCCAGCATTTT.

This rearrangement joins TRBV6-2 or TRBV6-3 to TRBJ2-7; D is ambiguous. Per the germline V gene, CDR1 is MNHEY and CDR2 is SVGEGT. Trimming pared 3 bases from V and 7 bases from J, leaving 10 bases between. The length of the CDR3 is 12 residues. The CDR3 DNA follows: TGTGCCAGCAGTTATCCAGTGTTTGAGCAGTACTTC. Residues: CASSYPVFEQYF.

The CDR3 DNA follows: TGTGCCAGCAGCGGACTAGCCGGCACCGGGGAGCTGTTTTTT. Translated, it gives CASSGLAGTGELFF. The V gene is TRBV7-2, the J gene TRBJ2-2, with 8 bases identical to TRBD2. The germline gives CDR1 SGHTA, CDR2 FQGNSA. The CDR3 loop spans 14 amino acids. V trimming: 5 bases; J trimming: 4 bases; junction bases outside the gene matches: 3.